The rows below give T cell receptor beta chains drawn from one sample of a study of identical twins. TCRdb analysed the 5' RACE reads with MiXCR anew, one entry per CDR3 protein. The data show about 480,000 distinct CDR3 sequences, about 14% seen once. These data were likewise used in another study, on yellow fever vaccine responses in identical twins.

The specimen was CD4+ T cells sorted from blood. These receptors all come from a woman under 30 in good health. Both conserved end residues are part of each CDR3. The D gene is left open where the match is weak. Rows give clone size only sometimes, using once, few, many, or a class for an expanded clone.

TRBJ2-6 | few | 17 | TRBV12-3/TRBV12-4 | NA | CASSQGPGVAGANVLTF | TGTGCCAGCAGTCAGGGGCCAGGGGTGGCTGGGGCCAACGTCCTGACTTTC
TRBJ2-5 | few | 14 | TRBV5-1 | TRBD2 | CASTPAGVQETQYF | TGCGCCAGCACCCCCGCGGGGGTCCAAGAGACCCAGTACTTC
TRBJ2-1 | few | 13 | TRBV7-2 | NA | CASSLAQRREQFF | TGTGCCAGCAGCTTAGCGCAGAGGAGAGAGCAGTTCTTC
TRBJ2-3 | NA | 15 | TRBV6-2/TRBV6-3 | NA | CASSARVGVKDTQYF | TGTGCCAGCTCGGCGAGAGTGGGGGTGAAGGATACGCAGTATTTT
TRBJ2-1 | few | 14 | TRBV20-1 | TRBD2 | CSATSGRANNEQFF | TGCAGTGCAACCAGCGGGAGGGCGAACAATGAGCAGTTCTTC
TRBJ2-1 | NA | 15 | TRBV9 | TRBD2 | CASSSGGLAGGEQFF | TGTGCCAGCAGCTCGGGTGGACTAGCGGGAGGTGAGCAGTTCTTC
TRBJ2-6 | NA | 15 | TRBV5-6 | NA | CASRLPGDGANVLTF | TGTGCCAGCAGGCTCCCGGGGGACGGGGCCAACGTCCTGACTTTC
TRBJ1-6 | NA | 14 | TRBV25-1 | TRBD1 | CASRNRDRGSPLHF | TGTGCCAGCAGGAACCGGGACAGGGGTTCACCCCTCCACTTT
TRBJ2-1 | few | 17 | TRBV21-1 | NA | CASSKHGGQVTYNEQFF | TGTGCCAGCAGCAAACACGGTGGGCAGGTAACCTACAATGAGCAGTTCTTC
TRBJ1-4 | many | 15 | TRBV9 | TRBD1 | CASSTTGVANEKLFF | TGTGCCAGCAGCACAACAGGGGTGGCTAATGAAAAACTGTTTTTT
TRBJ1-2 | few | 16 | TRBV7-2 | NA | CASSPGAKESNYGYTF | TGTGCCAGCAGCCCGGGGGCCAAGGAATCTAACTATGGCTACACCTTC
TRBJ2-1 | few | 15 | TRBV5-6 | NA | CASSLDSGSYNEQFF | TGTGCCAGCAGCTTGGATTCAGGTTCCTACAATGAGCAGTTCTTC
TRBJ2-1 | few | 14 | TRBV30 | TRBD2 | CAWSGTSGYNEQFF | TGTGCCTGGAGCGGGACTAGCGGTTACAATGAGCAGTTCTTC
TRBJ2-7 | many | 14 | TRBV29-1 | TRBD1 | CSVVGTGANYEQYF | TGCAGCGTTGTGGGGACAGGGGCCAACTACGAGCAGTACTTC
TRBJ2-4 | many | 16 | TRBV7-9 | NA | CASNSWDPTAKNIQYF | TGTGCCAGCAACTCCTGGGACCCCACAGCCAAAAACATTCAGTACTTC
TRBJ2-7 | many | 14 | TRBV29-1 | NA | CSVGWVSPSYEQYF | TGCAGCGTAGGGTGGGTAAGTCCTTCCTACGAGCAGTACTTC
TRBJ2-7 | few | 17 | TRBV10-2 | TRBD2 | CASSDGGLVIRNYEQYF | TGCGCCAGCAGTGATGGGGGACTAGTCATTCGGAACTACGAGCAGTACTTC
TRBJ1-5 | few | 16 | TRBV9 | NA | CASSPEDTISNQPQHF | TGTGCCAGCAGCCCAGAAGACACCATTAGCAATCAGCCCCAGCATTTT
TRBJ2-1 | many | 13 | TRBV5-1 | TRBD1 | CASSPDRGNEQFF | TGCGCCAGCAGCCCTGACAGGGGTAATGAGCAGTTCTTC
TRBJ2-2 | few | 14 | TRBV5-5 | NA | CASSLQVAVGELFF | TGTGCCAGCAGCTTGCAGGTGGCGGTCGGGGAGCTGTTTTTT
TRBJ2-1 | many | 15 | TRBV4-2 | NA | CASSQAAAAYNEQFF | TGTGCCAGCAGCCAAGCGGCAGCGGCCTACAATGAGCAGTTCTTC
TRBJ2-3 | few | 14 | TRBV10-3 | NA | CAISPAALTDTQYF | TGTGCCATCAGTCCAGCGGCCCTCACAGATACGCAGTATTTT
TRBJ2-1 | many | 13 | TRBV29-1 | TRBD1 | CSVRQGAYNEQFF | TGCAGCGTGCGACAGGGGGCTTACAATGAGCAGTTCTTC
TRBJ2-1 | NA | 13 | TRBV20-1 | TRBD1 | CSAGTEGRNEQFF | TGCAGTGCAGGGACAGAGGGTCGCAATGAGCAGTTCTTC
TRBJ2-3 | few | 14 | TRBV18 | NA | CASSTGLWADTQYF | TGTGCCAGCTCAACGGGACTTTGGGCAGATACGCAGTATTTT
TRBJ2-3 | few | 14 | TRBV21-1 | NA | CASSKAAGSDTQYF | TGTGCCAGCAGCAAAGCGGCAGGGTCAGATACGCAGTATTTT
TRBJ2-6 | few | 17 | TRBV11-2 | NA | CASSLDRRGRKANVLTF | TGTGCCAGCAGCTTAGATCGGAGGGGGAGGAAGGCCAACGTCCTGACTTTC
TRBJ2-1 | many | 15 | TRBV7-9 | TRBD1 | CASGQGTGRYNEQFF | TGTGCCAGCGGGCAGGGGACAGGGAGATACAATGAGCAGTTCTTC
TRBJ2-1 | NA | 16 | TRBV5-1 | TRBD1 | CANDGQGVISGNEQFF | TGCGCCAACGACGGACAGGGGGTCATTTCGGGCAATGAGCAGTTCTTC
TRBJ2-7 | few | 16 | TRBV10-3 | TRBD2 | CAISGLAGGPGGEQYF | TGTGCCATCAGTGGACTAGCGGGAGGGCCGGGAGGCGAGCAGTACTTC
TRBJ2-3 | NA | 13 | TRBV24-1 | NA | CATRAGISDTQYF | TGTGCCACCAGGGCGGGAATCTCAGATACGCAGTATTTT
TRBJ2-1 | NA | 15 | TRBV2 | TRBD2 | CASRARTSVRNEQFF | TGTGCCAGCAGGGCACGGACTAGCGTCAGGAATGAGCAGTTCTTC
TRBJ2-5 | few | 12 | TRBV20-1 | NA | CSARPRGETQYF | TGCAGTGCTAGACCCAGGGGCGAGACCCAGTACTTC
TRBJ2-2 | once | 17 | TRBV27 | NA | CASSLRLVGGLTGELFF | TGTGCCAGCAGTTTAAGACTAGTGGGGGGGCTCACCGGGGAGCTGTTTTTT
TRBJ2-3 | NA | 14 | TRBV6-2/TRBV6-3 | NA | CASSPYYSTDTQYF | TGTGCCAGCAGTCCATATTATAGCACAGATACGCAGTATTTT
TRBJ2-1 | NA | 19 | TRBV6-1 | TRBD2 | CASSALRTSGGSSYNEQFF | TGTGCCAGCAGTGCCCTACGGACTAGCGGGGGGTCTTCCTACAATGAGCAGTTCTTC
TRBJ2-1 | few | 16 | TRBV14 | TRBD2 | CASSQEPSGIGNEQFF | TGTGCCAGCAGCCAAGAACCTAGCGGGATAGGCAATGAGCAGTTCTTC
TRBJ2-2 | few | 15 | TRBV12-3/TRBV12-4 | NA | CASSFPTGNTGELFF | TGTGCCAGCAGTTTCCCGACAGGGAACACCGGGGAGCTGTTTTTT
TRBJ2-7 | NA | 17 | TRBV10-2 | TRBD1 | CASSEWIGTDFLYEQYF | TGCGCCAGCAGTGAATGGATAGGGACAGATTTTCTCTACGAGCAGTACTTC
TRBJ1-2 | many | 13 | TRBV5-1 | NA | CASSTSPREGYTF | TGCGCCAGCAGCACCTCCCCTCGGGAAGGCTACACCTTC